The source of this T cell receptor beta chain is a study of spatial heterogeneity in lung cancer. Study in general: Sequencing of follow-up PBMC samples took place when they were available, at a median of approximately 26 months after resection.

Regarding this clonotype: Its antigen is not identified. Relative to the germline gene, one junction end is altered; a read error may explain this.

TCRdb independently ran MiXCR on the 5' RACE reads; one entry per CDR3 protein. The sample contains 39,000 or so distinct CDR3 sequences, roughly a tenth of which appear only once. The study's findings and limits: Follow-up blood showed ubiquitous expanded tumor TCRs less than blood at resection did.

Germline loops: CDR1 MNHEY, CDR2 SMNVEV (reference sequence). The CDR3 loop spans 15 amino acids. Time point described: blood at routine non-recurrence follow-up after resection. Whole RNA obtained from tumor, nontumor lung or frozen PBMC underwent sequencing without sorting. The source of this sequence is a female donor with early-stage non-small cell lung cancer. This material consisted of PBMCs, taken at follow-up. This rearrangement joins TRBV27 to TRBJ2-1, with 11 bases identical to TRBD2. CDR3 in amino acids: CASSLLPDSSGGLVF. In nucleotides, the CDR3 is TGTGCCAGCAGTCTGCTACCCGACTCTAGCGGGGGGTTGGTCTTC.